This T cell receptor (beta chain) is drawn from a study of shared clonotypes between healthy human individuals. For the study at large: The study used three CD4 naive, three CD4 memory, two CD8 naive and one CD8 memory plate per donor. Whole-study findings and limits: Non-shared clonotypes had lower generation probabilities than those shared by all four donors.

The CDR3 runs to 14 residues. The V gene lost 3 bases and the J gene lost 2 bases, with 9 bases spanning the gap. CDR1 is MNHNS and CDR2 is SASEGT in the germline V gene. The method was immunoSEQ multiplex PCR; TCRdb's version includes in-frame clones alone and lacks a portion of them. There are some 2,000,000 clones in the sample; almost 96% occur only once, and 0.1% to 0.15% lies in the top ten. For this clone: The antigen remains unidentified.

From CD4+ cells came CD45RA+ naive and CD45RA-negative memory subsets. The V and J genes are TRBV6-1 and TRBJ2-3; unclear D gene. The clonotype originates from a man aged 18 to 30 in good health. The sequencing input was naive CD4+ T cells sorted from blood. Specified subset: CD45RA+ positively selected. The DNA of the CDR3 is TGTGCCAGCAGTGACGGGTCAGACACAGATACGCAGTATTTT. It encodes CASSDGSDTDTQYF.